These 30 T cell receptor beta chains came from one sample sequenced in a study of patients and donors after allogeneic stem cell transplantation. TCRdb re-called the RT-PCR reads with MiXCR, one entry per CDR3 protein. Of 900,000 to 1,000,000 distinct CDR3 sequences in the sample, more than 15% were seen once. Sequenced sample: blood, either unsorted or a sorted T cell fraction (not recorded which). The receptors shown here come from a human donor who was either an allogeneic HSCT recipient or a stem cell or donor lymphocyte infusion donor (not recorded which). It is not recorded whose cells these are; they may come from a transplant donor.

The table lists this clonotype with a few counts. V usage is TRBV6-1 and J usage is TRBJ1-3, with 7 bases identical to TRBD1. V lost 7 bases, J lost 4 bases, and 7 bases stayed unmatched. Germline V gene data show CDR1 as MNHNS and CDR2 as SASEGT. The CDR3 spans 14 residues. The CDR3 DNA sequence: TGTGCCAGCAACATTCGGGACAGCGGAAACACCATATATTTT. This gives the protein CASNIRDSGNTIYF.

There are a few counts of this clonotype. The chain carries TRBV7-3 and TRBJ2-7, with D tentatively TRBD1 (6 bases). This CDR3 has 13 amino acids. Deletions cut 5 bases from V and 6 bases from J, with 14 bases between. The V gene's germline CDR1 is SGHTA and CDR2 FQGTGA. The CDR3 DNA sequence: TGTGCCAGCAGCATACAATCAGGGGTCGAGCAGTACTTC. Its translation: CASSIQSGVEQYF.

V gene TRBV9 combines with J gene TRBJ2-5, with D perhaps TRBD1 (6 bases). V lost 0 bases to trimming and J lost 3 bases, with 12 bases between them. This CDR3 comprises 15 residues. In germline, CDR1 is SGDLS, CDR2 YYNGEE. DNA for the CDR3: TGTGCCAGCAGCGTAGGGACCTACAGGGAAGAGACCCAGTACTTC. This gives the protein CASSVGTYREETQYF.

The table lists this clonotype with many counts. The CDR3, as DNA: TGTGCCAGCAAACAGGGAGGGGACGGCTACAATGAGCAGTTCTTC. Translating it yields CASKQGGDGYNEQFF. The chain recombines TRBV12-3 or TRBV12-4 with TRBJ2-1; D may be TRBD2 (7 bases). Trimming pared 7 bases from V and 3 bases from J, leaving 16 bases between. The CDR3 covers 15 residues.

This clonotype has a handful of counts. The chain couples TRBV5-1 to TRBJ1-1, with D possibly matching TRBD1 (6 bases). Germline V gene sequence: CDR1 SGHRS, CDR2 YFSETQ. The CDR3 consists of 13 residues. The V end lost 2 bases, the J end lost 7 bases, and 12 bases lay between the germline ends. CDR3: CASSLETGYEAFF. CDR3 DNA sequence: TGCGCCAGCAGCTTAGAGACAGGTTATGAAGCTTTCTTT.

The rearrangement links TRBV29-1 to TRBJ1-1; TRBD1 matches 7 bases. The length of the CDR3 is 15 residues. CDR1 and CDR2 (germline): SQVTM, ANQGSEA. V lost 4 bases, J lost 1 base, and 9 bases stayed unmatched. CDR3 residues: CSVVLFGTANTEAFF. CDR3 nucleotide sequence: TGCAGCGTTGTATTATTCGGGACAGCGAACACTGAAGCTTTCTTT.

V gene TRBV6-1 combines with J gene TRBJ1-1; 10 bases are shared with TRBD1. CDR1 is MNHNS and CDR2 is SASEGT in the germline V gene. J was trimmed by 11 bases and V by 5 bases; bases with no gene match: 8. There are 13 residues in the CDR3. The CDR3 bases are TGTGCCAGCAGTCGACAGGGGGCCGGTTTTGCTTTCTTT. Encoded protein: CASSRQGAGFAFF.

This chain uses TRBV15 with TRBJ1-2; 9 bases fit TRBD1. CDR1 LNHNV and CDR2 YYDKDF come from the germline V gene (reference sequence). The CDR3 consists of 16 residues. After removal of 6 bases from V and 1 base from J, the junction contained 9 bases not matched to a gene. CDR3 nucleotides: TGTGCCACCAGTACTCAACCGGGACAGGGTAACTATGGCTACACCTTC. Its protein product is CATSTQPGQGNYGYTF.

The chain combines TRBV7-2 with TRBJ2-1; 9 bases align to TRBD2. Trimming removed 1 base from V and 8 bases from J; junction bases left unmatched: 9. CDR1 is SGHTA and CDR2 is FQGNSA in the germline V gene. The CDR3 contains 16 residues. The CDR3 nucleotides are TGTGCCAGCAGCTTAGGGTTGTTAGCGGGAGCGGATGAGCAGTTCTTC. It translates to CASSLGLLAGADEQFF.

V is TRBV21-1 and J is TRBJ2-7. TRBV21-1 represents a pseudogene. The CDR3 is 14 residues long. Written as DNA, the CDR3 is TGTGCCAGCAGCAAAGAAAAGGAGTACCGCGAGCAGTACTTC. Translation gives CASSKEKEYREQYF.

This clonotype was seen a few times. This chain connects TRBV15 to TRBJ2-7; 9 nucleotides agree with TRBD2. Losses at the gene ends were 0 bases for V and 5 bases for J; bases not matched to a gene: 8. Germline CDR1 reads LNHNV; CDR2 reads YYDKDF (reference sequence). The CDR3 length is 16 residues. The CDR3 loop is CATSRDHTSGGNEQYF. DNA of the CDR3: TGTGCCACCAGCAGAGATCATACAAGCGGGGGGAACGAGCAGTACTTC.

This clonotype was counted only a few times. The chain uses TRBV9 and TRBJ1-6; 7 nucleotides match TRBD1. Per the germline V gene, CDR1 is SGDLS and CDR2 is YYNGEE. The CDR3 totals 16 residues. V shed 3 bases and J 5 bases; nucleotides not matched to a gene: 8. DNA for the CDR3: TGTGCCAGCAGCGGTACAGGGGCCCCGAATAATTCACCCCTCCACTTT. It is translated as CASSGTGAPNNSPLHF.

CDR3 bases: TGCGCCAGCAGCGTCAGCGGGGGGTCAGCCTACGAGCAGTACTTC. Its translation: CASSVSGGSAYEQYF. The chain recombines TRBV5-1 with TRBJ2-7, with 9 positions matching TRBD2. V dropped 4 bases and J dropped 2; count of bases not matched to a gene: 7. The length of the CDR3 is 15 residues. The germline gives CDR1 SGHRS, CDR2 YFSETQ.

This clonotype was seen more than once but under ten times. The rearrangement links TRBV12-3 or TRBV12-4 to TRBJ2-1, with D possibly being TRBD2 (5 bases). Trimming cost V 7 bases and J 5 bases, with 18 bases left between them. The CDR3 length is 15 residues. The CDR3 loop is CASTSWITGNNEQFF. CDR3 coding DNA: TGTGCCAGCACATCGTGGATAACGGGGAACAATGAGCAGTTCTTC.

This sequence joins TRBV24-1 and TRBJ2-5; D remains ambiguous. V dropped 2 bases and J dropped 2 bases, with 14 bases sitting between them. CDR1 KGHDR and CDR2 SFDVKD come from the germline V gene. This CDR3 is 16 amino acids long. Here the CDR3 DNA reads TGTGCCACCAGTGATTCTGGGGTCCGTGAGCAAGAGACCCAGTACTTC. It is translated as CATSDSGVREQETQYF.

The chain uses TRBV3-1 and TRBJ1-2; D is unclear. CDR1 and CDR2 (germline): LGHDT, YNNKEL (reference sequence). V was trimmed by 0 bases and J by 4 bases, leaving 6 bases between them. The length of the CDR3 is 13 residues. CDR3: CASSQDVPYGYTF. CDR3 nucleotide sequence: TGTGCCAGCAGCCAAGATGTACCCTATGGCTACACCTTC. Full variable domain (outside the CDR3, taken from reference TRBV3-1 and TRBJ1-2): DTAVSQTPKYLVTQMGNDKSIKCEQNLGHDTMYWYKQDSKKFLKIMFSYNNKELIINETVPNRFSPKSPDKAHLNLHINSLELGDSAVYFCASSQDVPYGYTFGSGTRLTVV.

The V call is TRBV7-6, the J call TRBJ2-7, with D perhaps being TRBD1 or TRBD2 (5 bases each). From germline, CDR1 is SGHVS and CDR2 FNYEAQ. V was pared by 5 bases and J by 2 bases, with 16 bases between. The CDR3 is made up of 15 amino acids. The CDR3 loop is CASSRSTAVAYEQYF. Written as DNA, the CDR3 is TGTGCCAGCAGCCGTTCGACAGCGGTCGCCTACGAGCAGTACTTC.

The chain joins TRBV20-1 to TRBJ2-5; 9 bases are shared with TRBD1. The CDR3 is 14 residues long. V was clipped by 0 bases and J by 6 bases; unmatched bases: 5. The V gene's germline CDR1 is DFQATT and CDR2 SNEGSKA (reference sequence). CDR3 protein: CSARDLGQGKTQYF. The DNA for the CDR3 is TGCAGTGCTAGAGATCTGGGACAGGGCAAGACCCAGTACTTC.

This clonotype was recorded a few times. This sequence joins TRBV15 and TRBJ1-1, with D possibly TRBD1 on 6 matching bases. Trimming shortened V by 0 bases and J by 7 bases, and 12 bases separated the two germline ends. The CDR3 covers 14 residues. The V gene's germline CDR1 is LNHNV and CDR2 YYDKDF (reference sequence). The CDR3, as DNA: TGTGCCACCAGCAGAGACAGGGGAGTGGGTGAAGCTTTCTTT. Translation: CATSRDRGVGEAFF.

This clonotype was detected a few times. J is TRBJ2-2 and V is TRBV15, with D possibly being TRBD1 or TRBD2 (5 bases each). V lost 0 bases, J lost 3 bases, and 14 bases lay in between. This CDR3 contains 17 residues. Germline CDR1 LNHNV, CDR2 YYDKDF (reference sequence). CDR3: CATSRDRGGFDTGELFF. CDR3 sequence (DNA): TGTGCCACCAGCAGAGATAGGGGCGGGTTTGACACCGGGGAGCTGTTTTTT.

A few counts support this clonotype. V usage is TRBV5-1 and J usage is TRBJ2-1, with D perhaps being TRBD1 or TRBD2 (5 bases each). Trimming stripped 3 bases from V and 5 bases from J, with 15 bases between. Looked up from germline, CDR1 is SGHRS and CDR2 is YFSETQ. The CDR3 consists of 15 residues. In DNA form, the CDR3 reads TGCGCCAGCAGCTCCTTGTGGGGGTTAGACAATGAGCAGTTCTTC. Its protein product is CASSSLWGLDNEQFF. Using reference TRBV5-1 and TRBJ2-1 for the parts outside the CDR3, the full variable domain is KAGVTQTPRYLIKTRGQQVTLSCSPISGHRSVSWYQQTPGQGLQFLFEYFSETQRNKGNFPGRFSGRQFSNSRSEMNVSTLELGDSALYLCASSSLWGLDNEQFFGPGTRLTVL.

This clonotype was observed a handful of times. The chain uses TRBV5-6 and TRBJ1-1; the match to TRBD1 covers 9 bases. This CDR3 has 14 residues. The germline V gene has CDR1 SGHDT and CDR2 YYEEEE. V lost 3 bases and J lost 5; bases outside the gene matches: 5. The DNA of the CDR3 is TGTGCCAGCAGCTGGACAGGGGAGGGGACTGAAGCTTTCTTT. This sequence encodes CASSWTGEGTEAFF.

This clonotype was seen a handful of times. The genes are TRBV20-1 and TRBJ2-1; the D is unclear. Germline lookup yields CDR1 DFQATT and CDR2 SNEGSKA (reference sequence). Trimming stripped 0 bases from V and 0 bases from J, with 15 bases between. This CDR3 spans 17 amino acids. DNA of the CDR3: TGCAGTGCTAGAGAACAAGAGCTCGTCGGCTCCTACAATGAGCAGTTCTTC. Translated: CSAREQELVGSYNEQFF.

This clonotype was detected ten times or more. V and J are TRBV12-3 or TRBV12-4 and TRBJ1-5; no clear D gene. The CDR3 length is 12 residues. Between the trimmed V and J ends, which lost 4 bases and 3 bases, there was a span of 4 bases. The CDR3 DNA reads TGTGCCAGCAGTTCTCACAATCAGCCCCAGCATTTT. It encodes CASSSHNQPQHF.

This clonotype occurred a few times. V and J are TRBV18 and TRBJ1-2; tentatively, D is TRBD1 (6 bases). The V end lost 6 bases, the J end lost 7 bases, and 15 bases lay between the germline ends. The germline gives CDR1 KGHSH, CDR2 LQKENI. There are 13 residues in the CDR3. The CDR3 here is CASSPDRNAGYTF. CDR3 nucleotides: TGTGCCAGCTCTCCCGACAGGAACGCTGGCTACACCTTC.

Points on this clonotype: A junction boundary mismatches the germline segment, possibly from a read error. CDR3 sequence: CATSWAGVLTDTQYF. The CDR3 DNA reads as TGTGCCACCAGCTGGGCGGGGGTGCTCACAGATACGCAGTATTTT. The gene calls are TRBV7-8 and TRBJ2-3, with 7 bases matching TRBD2. Germline V gives CDR1 SGHVS, CDR2 FQNEAQ. The CDR3 is 15 amino acids.

The genes are TRBV5-5 and TRBJ1-2, with D uncertain. The CDR3 sequence is 12 residues long. The germline V gene has CDR1 SGHKS and CDR2 YYEKEE (reference sequence). The V end was cut by 0 bases, the J end by 4 bases, with 4 bases between. This CDR3 reads CASSLVLYGYTF. Here the CDR3 DNA reads TGTGCCAGCAGCTTGGTACTCTATGGCTACACCTTC.

This rearrangement joins TRBV15 to TRBJ2-3, with TRBD2 matching over 7 bases. After removal of 0 bases from V and 2 bases from J, the junction contained 14 bases not matched to a gene. The CDR3 runs to 19 residues. From germline, CDR1 is LNHNV and CDR2 YYDKDF (reference sequence). CDR3 loop: CATSRDFGTSDGYTDTQYF. The DNA of the CDR3 is TGTGCCACCAGCAGAGATTTCGGCACTAGCGACGGCTACACAGATACGCAGTATTTT.

V is TRBV25-1 and J is TRBJ2-6, with 7 bases identical to TRBD2. CDR3 size: 14 residues. Germline CDR1 is MGHDK and CDR2 is SYGVNS. CDR3 nucleotides: TGTGCTACGACTAGCCGGGCCGGGGCCAACGTCCTGACTTTC. Amino acids: CATTSRAGANVLTF.

This clonotype has more than one count but fewer than ten. The V call is TRBV30, the J call TRBJ1-2; D call uncertain. V shed 3 bases and J shed 2 bases, with 7 bases lying between them. This CDR3 is 12 amino acids long. Germline V CDR1 and CDR2: GTSNPN, SVGIG (reference sequence). The CDR3 region has the DNA TGTGCCTGGAGCGCAGGAAACTATGGCTACACCTTC. It specifies CAWSAGNYGYTF.